What follows describes a single T cell receptor (beta chain). A linear amplification protocol produced the TCR libraries from roughly 0.5 ug of total RNA. Methods used by the authors: From roughly 5 healthy donors, roughly 78,000 rearranged TCR alpha transcripts were sequenced. TCRdb called the reads again in MiXCR, with one record for every CDR3 protein. TCRdb assigned the V and J calls; the authors' analysis was not used. The sample comprises roughly 200,000 distinct CDR3 sequences, over 60% of which are singletons, and less than 2.5% rests with the top ten. This sample was taken from a study of healthy donors' naive CD4 and CD8 T cells. Study summary: Three donor age groups were sampled: 20-25, 40-50 and 60-70 years; half female. A new alpha primer set targeted every functional IMGT alpha variant.

With 3 bases removed from V and 7 bases from J, the gap between germline ends came to 13 bases. Germline-derived CDR1 and CDR2 are LNHDA and SQIVND (reference sequence). There are 14 residues in the CDR3. Naive T cells were sorted: CD4+CD8-CD45RO-CD45RA+ for CD4+, CD8+CD4-CD45RA+CD27bright for CD8+. V gene TRBV19 combines with J gene TRBJ2-1, with D possibly being TRBD1 or TRBD2 (5 bases each). This receptor was taken from a pool of human donors in good health; the sample pools cells from several healthy donors. Sequenced sample: naive CD4+ and CD8+ T cells sorted from blood, pooled from several donors. The CDR3 DNA is TGTGCCAGTAGTATGATTGGGACGGGAAATGAGCAGTTCTTC. Translated: CASSMIGTGNEQFF.